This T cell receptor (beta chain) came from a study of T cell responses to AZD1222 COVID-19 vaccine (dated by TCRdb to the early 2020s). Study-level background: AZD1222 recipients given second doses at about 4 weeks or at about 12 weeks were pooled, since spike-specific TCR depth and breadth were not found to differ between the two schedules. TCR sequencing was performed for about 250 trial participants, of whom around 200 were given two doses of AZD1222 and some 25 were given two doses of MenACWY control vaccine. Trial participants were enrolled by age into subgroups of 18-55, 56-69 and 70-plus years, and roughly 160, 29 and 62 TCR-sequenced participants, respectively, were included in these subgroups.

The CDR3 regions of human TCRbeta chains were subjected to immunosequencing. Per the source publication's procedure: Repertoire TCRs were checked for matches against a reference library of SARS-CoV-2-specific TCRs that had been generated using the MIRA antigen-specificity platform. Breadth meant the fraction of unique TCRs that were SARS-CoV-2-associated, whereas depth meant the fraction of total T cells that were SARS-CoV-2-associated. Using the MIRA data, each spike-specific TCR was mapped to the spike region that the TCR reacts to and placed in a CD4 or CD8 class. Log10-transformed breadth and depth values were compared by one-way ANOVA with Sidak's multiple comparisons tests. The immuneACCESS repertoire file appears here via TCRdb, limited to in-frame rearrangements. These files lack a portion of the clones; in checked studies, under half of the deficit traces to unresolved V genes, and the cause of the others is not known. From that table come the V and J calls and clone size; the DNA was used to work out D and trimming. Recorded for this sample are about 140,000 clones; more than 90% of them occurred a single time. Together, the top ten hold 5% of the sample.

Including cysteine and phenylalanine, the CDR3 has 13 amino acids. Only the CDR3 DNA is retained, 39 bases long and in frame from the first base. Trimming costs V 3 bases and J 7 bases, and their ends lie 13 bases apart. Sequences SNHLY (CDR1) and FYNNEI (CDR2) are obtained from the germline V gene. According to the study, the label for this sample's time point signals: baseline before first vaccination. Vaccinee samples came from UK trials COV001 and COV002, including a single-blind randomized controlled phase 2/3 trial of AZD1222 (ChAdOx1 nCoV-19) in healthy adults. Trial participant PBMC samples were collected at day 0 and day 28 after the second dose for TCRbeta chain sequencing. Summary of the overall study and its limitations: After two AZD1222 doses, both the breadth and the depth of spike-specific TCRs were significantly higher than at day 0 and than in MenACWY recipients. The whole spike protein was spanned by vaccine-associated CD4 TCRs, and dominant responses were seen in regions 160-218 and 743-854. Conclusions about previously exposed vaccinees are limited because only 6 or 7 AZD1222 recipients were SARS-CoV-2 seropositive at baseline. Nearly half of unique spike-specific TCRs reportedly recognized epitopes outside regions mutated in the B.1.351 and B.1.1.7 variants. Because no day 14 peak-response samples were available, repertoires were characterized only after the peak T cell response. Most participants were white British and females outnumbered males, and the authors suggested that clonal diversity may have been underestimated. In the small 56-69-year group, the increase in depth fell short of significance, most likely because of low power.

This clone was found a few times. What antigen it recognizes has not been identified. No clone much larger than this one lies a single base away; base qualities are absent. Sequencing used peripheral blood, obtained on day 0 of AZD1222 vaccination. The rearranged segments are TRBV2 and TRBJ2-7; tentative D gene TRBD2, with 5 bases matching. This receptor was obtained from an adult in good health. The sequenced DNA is TGTGCCAGCAGTGAGGAAGGACTCAGAGAGCAGTACTTC. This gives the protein CASSEEGLREQYF.